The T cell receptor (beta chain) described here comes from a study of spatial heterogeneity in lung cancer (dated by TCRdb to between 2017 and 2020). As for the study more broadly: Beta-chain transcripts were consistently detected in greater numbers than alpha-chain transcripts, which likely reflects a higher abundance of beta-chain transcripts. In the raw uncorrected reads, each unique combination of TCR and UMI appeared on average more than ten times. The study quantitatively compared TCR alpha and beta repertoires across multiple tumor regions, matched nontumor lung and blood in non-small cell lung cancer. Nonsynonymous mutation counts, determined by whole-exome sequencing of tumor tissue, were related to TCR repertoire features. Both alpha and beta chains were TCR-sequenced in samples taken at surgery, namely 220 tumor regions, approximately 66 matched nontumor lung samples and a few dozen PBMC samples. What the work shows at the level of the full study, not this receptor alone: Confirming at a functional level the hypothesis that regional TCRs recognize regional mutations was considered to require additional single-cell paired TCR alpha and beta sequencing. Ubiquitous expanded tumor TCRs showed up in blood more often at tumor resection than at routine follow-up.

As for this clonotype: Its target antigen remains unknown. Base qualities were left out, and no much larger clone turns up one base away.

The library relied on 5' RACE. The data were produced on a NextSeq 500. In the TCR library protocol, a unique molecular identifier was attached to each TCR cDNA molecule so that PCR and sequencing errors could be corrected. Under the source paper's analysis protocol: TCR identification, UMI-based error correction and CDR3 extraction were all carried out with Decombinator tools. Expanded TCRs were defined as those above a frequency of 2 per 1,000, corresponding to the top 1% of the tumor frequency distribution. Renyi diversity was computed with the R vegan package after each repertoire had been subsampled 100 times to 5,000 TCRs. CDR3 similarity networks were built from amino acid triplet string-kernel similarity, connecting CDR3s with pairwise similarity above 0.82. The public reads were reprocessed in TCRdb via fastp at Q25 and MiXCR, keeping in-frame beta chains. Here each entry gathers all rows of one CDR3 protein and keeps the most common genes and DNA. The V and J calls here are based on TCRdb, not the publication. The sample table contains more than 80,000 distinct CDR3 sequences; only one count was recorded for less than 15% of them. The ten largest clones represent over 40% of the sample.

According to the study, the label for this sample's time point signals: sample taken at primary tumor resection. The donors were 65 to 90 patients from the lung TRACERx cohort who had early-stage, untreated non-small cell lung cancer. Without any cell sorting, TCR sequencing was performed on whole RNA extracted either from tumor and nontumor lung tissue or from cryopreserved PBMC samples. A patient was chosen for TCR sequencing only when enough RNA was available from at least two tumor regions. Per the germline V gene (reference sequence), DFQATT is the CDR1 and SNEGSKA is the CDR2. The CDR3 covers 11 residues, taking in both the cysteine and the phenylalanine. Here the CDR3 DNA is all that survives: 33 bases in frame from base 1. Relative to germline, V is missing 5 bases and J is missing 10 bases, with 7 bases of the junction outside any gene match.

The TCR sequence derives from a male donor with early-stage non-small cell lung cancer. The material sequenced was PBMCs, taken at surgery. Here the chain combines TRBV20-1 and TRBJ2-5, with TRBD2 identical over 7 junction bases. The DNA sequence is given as TGCAGTGCTGCTCTCGGGGAGGGCCAGTACTTC. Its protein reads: CSAALGEGQYF.